A selection of T cell receptor beta chains follows, all from one sample in a study of shared clonotypes between healthy human individuals. The assay was immunoSEQ multiplex PCR, and TCRdb's table has in-frame clones only and misses some. Of about 110,000 clones listed, around 65% are singletons. Specimen: memory CD8+ T cells sorted from blood. The receptors stem from a woman in her 30s in good health. Both conserved end residues are part of each CDR3. Fields, in order: J gene, V gene, D gene, CDR3 protein. A D gene is named only where the DNA matches it firmly.

TRBJ2-7 TRBV11-2 NA CASSLNYEQYF
TRBJ2-2 TRBV5-1 NA CASSLAAAADTGELFF
TRBJ1-1 TRBV5-4 NA CASSRKNGYAEAFF
TRBJ1-1 TRBV9 NA CASSASNTEAFF
TRBJ2-7 TRBV30 NA CAWSVRGLAYEQYF
TRBJ2-1 TRBV25-1 TRBD2 CASSPTSGALNEQFF
TRBJ2-1 TRBV11-2 TRBD2 CASSLTGLAVYNEQFF
TRBJ1-5 TRBV7-8 NA CASSLGVQPQHF
TRBJ2-7 TRBV28 TRBD1 CASSLTPGQTSYEQYF
TRBJ2-7 TRBV27 TRBD1 CASSRDSMSFYEQYF
TRBJ2-3 TRBV4-1 TRBD1 CASSLAGRGTTDTQYF
TRBJ1-3 TRBV15 NA CATSRPPDGNTIYF
TRBJ2-7 TRBV27 NA CASSPSEPSYEQYF